This T cell receptor (beta chain) was sequenced in a study of breast tumors, draining lymph nodes, adjacent tissues. One entry per CDR3 protein results from TCRdb running MiXCR on the multiplex PCR reads. The sample lists 11,000 or so distinct CDR3 sequences; around 36% were seen once. This clonotype showed up many times. Antigen specificity is unknown. Study-level results: Tumor TCR diversity was below lymph nodes but above nontumor tissue.

Trimming took 3 bases from V and 4 from J, leaving 10 bases between them. Germline loops: CDR1 MNHEY, CDR2 SMNVEV (reference sequence). The CDR3 has 15 residues. The receptor comes from a female donor with breast cancer. Some clones in this sample may be carry-over from other donors' samples. The rearrangement links TRBV27 to TRBJ1-6, with D possibly being TRBD1 (5 bases). The sequenced sample consisted of breast tumor tissue. The chain's CDR3 is CASSLRRQYNSPLHF. The CDR3 nucleotides read TGTGCCAGCAGTTTGCGGAGACAGTATAATTCACCCCTCCACTTT.